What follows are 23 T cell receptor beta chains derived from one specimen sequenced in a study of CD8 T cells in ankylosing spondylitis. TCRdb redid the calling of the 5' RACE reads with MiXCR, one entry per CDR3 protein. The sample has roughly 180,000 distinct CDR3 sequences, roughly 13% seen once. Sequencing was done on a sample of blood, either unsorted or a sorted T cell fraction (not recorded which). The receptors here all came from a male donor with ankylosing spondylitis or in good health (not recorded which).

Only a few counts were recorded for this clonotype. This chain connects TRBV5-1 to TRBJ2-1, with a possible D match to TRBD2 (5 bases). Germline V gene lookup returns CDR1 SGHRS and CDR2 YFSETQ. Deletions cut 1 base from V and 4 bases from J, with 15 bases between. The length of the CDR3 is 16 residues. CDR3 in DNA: TGCGCCAGCAGCTTGAAAGAGACTAACCCTTACAATGAGCAGTTCTTC. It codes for CASSLKETNPYNEQFF. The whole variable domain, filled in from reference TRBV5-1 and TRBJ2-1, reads KAGVTQTPRYLIKTRGQQVTLSCSPISGHRSVSWYQQTPGQGLQFLFEYFSETQRNKGNFPGRFSGRQFSNSRSEMNVSTLELGDSALYLCASSLKETNPYNEQFFGPGTRLTVL.

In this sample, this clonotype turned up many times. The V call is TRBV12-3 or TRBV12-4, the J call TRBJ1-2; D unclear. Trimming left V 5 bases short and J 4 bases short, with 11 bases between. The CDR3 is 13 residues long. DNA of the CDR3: TGTGCCAGCAGTCCCCGACGGTTCTATGGCTACACCTTC. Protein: CASSPRRFYGYTF.

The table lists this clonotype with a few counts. This CDR3 reads CASSGDRWDHGYTF. CDR3 coding DNA: TGTGCCAGCAGCGGGGACAGGTGGGACCATGGCTACACCTTC. The rearrangement links TRBV4-2 to TRBJ1-2; 8 nucleotides match TRBD1. V lost 5 bases to trimming and J lost 6 bases; unmatched junction nucleotides: 8. CDR1 is LGHNA, CDR2 YNFKEQ, per germline. The CDR3 extends over 14 amino acids.

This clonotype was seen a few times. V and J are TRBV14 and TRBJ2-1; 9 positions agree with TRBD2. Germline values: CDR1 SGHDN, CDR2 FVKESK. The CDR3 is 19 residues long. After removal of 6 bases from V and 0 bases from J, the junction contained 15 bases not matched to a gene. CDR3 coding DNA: TGTGCCAGCAGTTCAACCGGGACTAGCTCCTTCAGCTCCTACAATGAGCAGTTCTTC. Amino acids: CASSSTGTSSFSSYNEQFF.

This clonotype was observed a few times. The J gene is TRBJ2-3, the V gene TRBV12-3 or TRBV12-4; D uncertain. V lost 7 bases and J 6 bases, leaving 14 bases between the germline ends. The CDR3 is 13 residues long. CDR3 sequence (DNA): TGTGCCAGCACCCGAGGTTTATCGGATACGCAGTATTTT. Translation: CASTRGLSDTQYF.

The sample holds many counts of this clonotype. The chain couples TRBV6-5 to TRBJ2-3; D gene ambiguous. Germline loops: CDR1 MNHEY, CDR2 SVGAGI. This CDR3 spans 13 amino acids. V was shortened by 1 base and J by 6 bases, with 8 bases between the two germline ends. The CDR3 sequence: CASSYYAGDTQYF. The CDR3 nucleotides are TGTGCCAGCAGTTACTACGCCGGGGATACGCAGTATTTT.

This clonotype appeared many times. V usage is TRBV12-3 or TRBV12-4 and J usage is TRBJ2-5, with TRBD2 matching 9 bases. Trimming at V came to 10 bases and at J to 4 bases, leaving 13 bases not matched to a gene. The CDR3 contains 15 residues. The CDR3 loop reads CATSSGTSTGETQYF. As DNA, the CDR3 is TGTGCCACCTCCTCGGGGACTAGCACGGGAGAGACCCAGTACTTC.

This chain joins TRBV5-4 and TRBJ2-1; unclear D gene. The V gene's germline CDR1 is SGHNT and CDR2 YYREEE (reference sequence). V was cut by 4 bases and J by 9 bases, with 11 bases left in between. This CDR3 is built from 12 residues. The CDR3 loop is CASSTVGTEQFF. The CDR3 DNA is TGTGCCAGCAGCACCGTAGGAACTGAGCAGTTCTTC. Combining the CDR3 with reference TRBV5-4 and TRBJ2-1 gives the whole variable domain ETGVTQSPTHLIKTRGQQVTLRCSSQSGHNTVSWYQQALGQGPQFIFQYYREEENGRGNFPPRFSGLQFPNYSSELNVNALELDDSALYLCASSTVGTEQFFGPGTRLTVL.

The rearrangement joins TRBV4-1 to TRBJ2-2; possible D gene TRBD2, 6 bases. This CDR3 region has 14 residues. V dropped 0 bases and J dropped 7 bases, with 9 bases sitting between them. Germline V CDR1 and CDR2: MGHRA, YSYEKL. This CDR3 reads CASSQDRRGGELFF. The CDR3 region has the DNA TGCGCCAGCAGCCAAGATAGGAGGGGCGGGGAGCTGTTTTTT.

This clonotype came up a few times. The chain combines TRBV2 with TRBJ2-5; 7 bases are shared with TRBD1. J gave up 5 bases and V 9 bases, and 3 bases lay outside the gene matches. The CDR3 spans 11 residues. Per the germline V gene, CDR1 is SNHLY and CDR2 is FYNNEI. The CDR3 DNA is TGTGCCAGAGAGGGGGCCGAGACCCAGTACTTC. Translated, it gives CAREGAETQYF. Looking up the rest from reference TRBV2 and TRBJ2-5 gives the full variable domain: EPEVTQTPSHQVTQMGQEVILRCVPISNHLYFYWYRQILGQKVEFLVSFYNNEISEKSEIFDDQFSVERPDGSNFTLKIRSTKLEDSAMYFCAREGAETQYFGPGTRLLVL.

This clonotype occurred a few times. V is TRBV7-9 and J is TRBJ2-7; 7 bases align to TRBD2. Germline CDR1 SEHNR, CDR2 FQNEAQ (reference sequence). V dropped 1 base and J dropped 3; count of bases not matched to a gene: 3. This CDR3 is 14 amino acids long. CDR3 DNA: TGTGCCAGCAGCTTAGAGGAGCGGGACTACGAGCAGTACTTC. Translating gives CASSLEERDYEQYF. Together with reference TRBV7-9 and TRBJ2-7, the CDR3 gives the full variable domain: DTGVSQNPRHKITKRGQNVTFRCDPISEHNRLYWYRQTLGQGPEFLTYFQNEAQLEKSRLLSDRFSAERPKGSFSTLEIQRTEQGDSAMYLCASSLEERDYEQYFGPGTRLTVT.

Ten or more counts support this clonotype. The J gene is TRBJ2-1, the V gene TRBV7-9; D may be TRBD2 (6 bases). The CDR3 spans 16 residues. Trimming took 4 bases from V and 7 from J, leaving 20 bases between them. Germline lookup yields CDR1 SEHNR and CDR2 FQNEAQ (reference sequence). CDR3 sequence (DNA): TGTGCCAGCAGCTATCTTCCGGGGGAATTCGCGAATGAGCAGTTCTTC. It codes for CASSYLPGEFANEQFF.

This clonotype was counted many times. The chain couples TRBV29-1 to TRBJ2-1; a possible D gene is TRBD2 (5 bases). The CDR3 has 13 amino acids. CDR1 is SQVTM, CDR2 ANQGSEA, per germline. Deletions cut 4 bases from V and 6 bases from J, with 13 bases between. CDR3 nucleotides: TGCAGCGTTGGGAGGCCCTCGGGCAATGAGCAGTTCTTC. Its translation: CSVGRPSGNEQFF.

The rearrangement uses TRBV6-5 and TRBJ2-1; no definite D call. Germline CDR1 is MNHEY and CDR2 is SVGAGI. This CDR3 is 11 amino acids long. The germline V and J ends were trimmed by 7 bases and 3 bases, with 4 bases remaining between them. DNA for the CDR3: TGTGCCAGCAAAGTCTACAATGAGCAGTTCTTC. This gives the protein CASKVYNEQFF.

CDR3 residues: CASSQDRVQARDGELFF. CDR3 coding DNA: TGTGCCAGCAGCCAAGATCGCGTCCAGGCCCGGGACGGGGAGCTGTTTTTT. This chain connects TRBV3-1 to TRBJ2-2; possible D gene TRBD2, 5 bases. The CDR3 consists of 17 residues. The germline gives CDR1 LGHDT, CDR2 YNNKEL (reference sequence). Trimming took off 0 bases at V and 7 bases at J, with 18 bases between the two ends.

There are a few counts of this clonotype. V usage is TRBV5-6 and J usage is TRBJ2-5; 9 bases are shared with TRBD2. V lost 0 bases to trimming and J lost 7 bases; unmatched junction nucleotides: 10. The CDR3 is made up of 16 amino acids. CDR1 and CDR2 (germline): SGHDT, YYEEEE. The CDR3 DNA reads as TGTGCCAGCAGCTTGGGAGCTAGCGGGGCTGGAGGGACCCAGTACTTC. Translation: CASSLGASGAGGTQYF.

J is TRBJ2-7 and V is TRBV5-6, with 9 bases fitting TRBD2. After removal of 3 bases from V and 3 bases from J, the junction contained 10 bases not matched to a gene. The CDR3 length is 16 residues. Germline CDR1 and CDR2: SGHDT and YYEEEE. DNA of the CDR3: TGTGCCAGCAGCTCTAGACTAGCGGAGAAGGGCTACGAGCAGTACTTC. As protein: CASSSRLAEKGYEQYF.

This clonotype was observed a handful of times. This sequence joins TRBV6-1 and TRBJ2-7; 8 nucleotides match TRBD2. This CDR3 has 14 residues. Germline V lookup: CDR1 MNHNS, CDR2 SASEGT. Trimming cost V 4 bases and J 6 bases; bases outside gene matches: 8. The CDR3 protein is CASSAPGLVLEQYF. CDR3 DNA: TGTGCCAGCAGTGCACCGGGACTAGTCCTCGAGCAGTACTTC.

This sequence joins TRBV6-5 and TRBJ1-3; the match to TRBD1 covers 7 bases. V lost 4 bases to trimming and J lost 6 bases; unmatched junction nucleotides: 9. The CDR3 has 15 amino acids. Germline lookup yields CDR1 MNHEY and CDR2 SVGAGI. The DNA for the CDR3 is TGTGCCAGCAGTTTCCGCCAGGGGGTCGTAAACACCATATATTTT. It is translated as CASSFRQGVVNTIYF.

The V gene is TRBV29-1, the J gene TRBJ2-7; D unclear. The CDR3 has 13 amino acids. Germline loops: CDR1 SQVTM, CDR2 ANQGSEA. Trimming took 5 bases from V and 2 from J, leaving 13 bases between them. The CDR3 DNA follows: TGCAGCGTTATTCTCTTGTACACCTACGAGCAGTACTTC. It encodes CSVILLYTYEQYF.

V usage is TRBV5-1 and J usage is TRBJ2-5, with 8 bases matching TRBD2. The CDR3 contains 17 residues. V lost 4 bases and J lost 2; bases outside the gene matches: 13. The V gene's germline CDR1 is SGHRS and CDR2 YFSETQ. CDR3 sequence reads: CASSPTPGTRGQETQYF. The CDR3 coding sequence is TGCGCCAGCAGCCCCACCCCCGGGACTAGGGGTCAAGAGACCCAGTACTTC.

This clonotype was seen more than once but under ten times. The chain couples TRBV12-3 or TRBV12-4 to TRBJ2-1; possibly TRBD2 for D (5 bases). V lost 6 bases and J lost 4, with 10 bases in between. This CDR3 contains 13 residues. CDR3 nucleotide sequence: TGTGCCAGCAGCCCGACTATTTACAATGAGCAGTTCTTC. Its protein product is CASSPTIYNEQFF.

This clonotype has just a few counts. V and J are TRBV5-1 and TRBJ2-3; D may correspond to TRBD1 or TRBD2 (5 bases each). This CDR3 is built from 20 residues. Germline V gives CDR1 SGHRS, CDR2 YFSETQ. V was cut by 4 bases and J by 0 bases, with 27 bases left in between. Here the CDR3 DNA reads TGCGCCAGCAGCAGCTCCCCCGGGGCCCACCCCCCCTTGAGCACAGATACGCAGTATTTT. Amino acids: CASSSSPGAHPPLSTDTQYF.